Shown below are 15 T cell receptor beta chains from a single sample sequenced in a study of blood T cell repertoires in COVID-19. Profiling relied on immunoSEQ multiplex PCR, and the TCRdb table lists in-frame clones only, not all of them. The sample contains approximately 150,000 clones, just under 85% of which appear only once. Sequencing used PBMCs or T cells enriched from blood (not recorded which). Receptor source: a woman aged 50 to 60 with acute COVID-19.

This sequence joins TRBV6-2 or TRBV6-3 and TRBJ2-1; the D is unclear. Germline values: CDR1 MNHEY, CDR2 SVGEGT. This CDR3 has 17 amino acids. Trimming removed 2 bases at V and 7 bases at J, with 21 bases between. The CDR3 region is CASSYTVGRQFWNEQFF. CDR3 sequence (DNA): TGTGCCAGCAGTTACACGGTGGGCCGCCAGTTTTGGAATGAGCAGTTCTTC.

The gene calls are TRBV27 and TRBJ2-2, with 9 nucleotides matching TRBD2. This CDR3 region has 14 residues. The trim removed 2 bases at V and 6 bases at J, leaving 1 base unmatched. Germline V CDR1 and CDR2: MNHEY, SMNVEV (reference sequence). The CDR3 DNA sequence: TGTGCCAGCAGTTTACTAGCGGGACCCGGGGAGCTGTTTTTT. This encodes CASSLLAGPGELFF.

The genes are TRBV10-3 and TRBJ2-7; 11 bases are a match to TRBD2. CDR1 and CDR2 (germline): ENHRY, SYGVKD. Losses at the gene ends were 5 bases for V and 0 bases for J; bases not matched to a gene: 9. The CDR3 sequence is 17 residues long. The DNA of the CDR3 is TGTGCCATCAGTACCGGGACTAGCGGCCCTAACTCCTACGAGCAGTACTTC. Residues: CAISTGTSGPNSYEQYF.

This clone was detected only once. The chain combines TRBV7-2 with TRBJ2-4; 16 nucleotides line up with TRBD2. CDR3 length: 18 amino acids. The germline V gene encodes CDR1 SGHTA and CDR2 FQGNSA. V lost 4 bases to trimming and J lost 1 base; unmatched junction nucleotides: 4. CDR3 protein: CASSSGLAGGAAKNIQYF. CDR3 DNA sequence: TGTGCCAGCAGCTCGGGACTAGCGGGAGGGGCGGCCAAAAACATTCAGTACTTC.

The V call is TRBV10-3, the J call TRBJ1-1, with D maybe TRBD1 (6 bases). V was shortened by 10 bases and J by 1 base, with 10 bases between the two germline ends. The CDR3 spans 12 residues. Looked up from germline, CDR1 is ENHRY and CDR2 is SYGVKD. The CDR3 region has the DNA TGTGCCACACAGGGCTCGAACACTGAAGCTTTCTTT. It translates to CATQGSNTEAFF.

This chain links TRBV21-1 with TRBJ2-7; the D call TRBD2 from the table was never checked on the DNA. TRBV21-1 is described as a pseudogene. The CDR3 consists of 14 residues. The CDR3 sequence is CASSSPRVLYEQYF. The DNA for the CDR3 is TGTGCCAGCAGCAGCCCCCGCGTTTTGTACGAGCAGTACTTC.

CDR3 protein: CASSQDTSGRAYIQYF. The CDR3 DNA reads TGTGCCAGCAGCCAAGATACTAGCGGGAGGGCATACATTCAGTACTTC. V and J are TRBV3-1 (or the pseudogene TRBV3-2) and TRBJ2-4; 13 bases align to TRBD2. With 0 bases clipped from V and 8 bases from J, the junction kept 4 bases outside the gene matches. Germline V gene data show CDR1 as LGHDT and CDR2 as YNNKEL (reference sequence). CDR3 length: 16 amino acids.

The count of this clone is one. The V gene is TRBV2, the J gene TRBJ1-5; the match to TRBD1 covers 7 bases. The CDR3 spans 17 residues. V gave up 5 bases and J gave up 9 bases; unmatched junction bases: 19. Germline V gene lookup returns CDR1 SNHLY and CDR2 FYNNEI. The CDR3 DNA is TGTGCCAGCAGTCAAGGCGTCACAGGGGCCTCCCCTTGGCCCCAGCATTTT. Translated: CASSQGVTGASPWPQHF. The full variable domain, in which reference TRBV2 and TRBJ1-5 provide the parts outside the CDR3, is EPEVTQTPSHQVTQMGQEVILRCVPISNHLYFYWYRQILGQKVEFLVSFYNNEISEKSEIFDDQFSVERPDGSNFTLKIRSTKLEDSAMYFCASSQGVTGASPWPQHFGDGTRLSIL.

The chain links TRBV7-2 to TRBJ1-1, with TRBD1 matching over 8 bases. The V and J ends lost 4 bases and 0 bases, in that order; junction bases with no gene match: 4. The CDR3 is 15 amino acids. Germline V gene sequence: CDR1 SGHTA, CDR2 FQGNSA. CDR3 coding DNA: TGTGCCAGCAGCTCGACAGGGGCGATGAACACTGAAGCTTTCTTT. Its translation is CASSSTGAMNTEAFF.

This clone came up many times. This chain connects TRBV7-3 to TRBJ1-3, with TRBD1 identical over 9 bases. The CDR3 length is 15 residues. With V trimmed by 1 base and J by 3 bases, 1 base remained unmatched. Looked up from germline, CDR1 is SGHTA and CDR2 is FQGTGA. CDR3 loop: CASSLRGQGGNTIYF. In DNA form, the CDR3 reads TGTGCCAGCAGCTTAAGGGGACAGGGTGGAAACACCATATATTTT.

The chain combines TRBV15 with TRBJ2-7; tentatively, D is TRBD2 (5 bases). Trimming shortened V by 0 bases and J by 2 bases, and 8 bases separated the two germline ends. Germline CDR1 is LNHNV and CDR2 is YYDKDF (reference sequence). The CDR3 totals 14 residues. As DNA, the CDR3 is TGTGCCACCAGCAGAGACGCGGGTACCTACGAGCAGTACTTC. It is translated as CATSRDAGTYEQYF.

The chain has TRBV18 and TRBJ2-7; tentatively, D is TRBD1 (6 bases). Trimming removed 3 bases from V and 4 bases from J, with 7 bases in between. CDR1 is KGHSH, CDR2 LQKENI, per germline. The CDR3 is 12 amino acids. CDR3: CASSPGQYEQYF. The CDR3 nucleotides are TGTGCCAGCTCACCTGGACAGTACGAGCAGTACTTC.

The gene calls are TRBV5-1 and TRBJ2-3, with 7 bases that match TRBD2. This CDR3 has 16 amino acids. In germline, CDR1 is SGHRS, CDR2 YFSETQ. V was pared by 1 base and J by 0 bases, with 5 bases of the junction left unmatched. Written as DNA, the CDR3 is TGCGCCAGCAGCTTGTTGTCTAGCGGAAGCACAGATACGCAGTATTTT. This gives the protein CASSLLSSGSTDTQYF.

CDR3 sequence: CASSEFFFGGTGELFF. CDR3 bases: TGCGCCAGCAGCGAGTTCTTCTTCGGTGGCACCGGGGAGCTGTTTTTT. The chain couples TRBV5-1 to TRBJ2-2; D remains unclear. Trimming stripped 4 bases from V and 4 bases from J, with 17 bases between. The CDR3 spans 16 residues. Germline CDR1 is SGHRS and CDR2 is YFSETQ.

The CDR3 spells CASSERLAGIETQYF. In nucleotides, the CDR3 is TGCGCCAGCAGTGAGCGGCTAGCGGGAATAGAGACCCAGTACTTC. This chain joins TRBV10-1 and TRBJ2-5, with TRBD2 identical over 9 bases. J gave up 4 bases and V 2 bases, and 5 bases lay outside the gene matches. Germline CDR1 reads WNHNN; CDR2 reads SYGVQD (reference sequence). The CDR3 is 15 amino acids.